These 16 T cell receptor beta chains were sequenced from one sample in a study of shared clonotypes between healthy human individuals. TCRdb's copy holds only in-frame clones and misses some; the assay was immunoSEQ multiplex PCR. The data show 950,000 to 1,300,000 clones, with around 76% seen just once and about 1.5% held by the top ten. The source material was memory CD4+ T cells sorted from blood. Subset: CD45RA-negative fraction. Source of these receptors: a man between 18 and 29 years old in good health.

This chain links TRBV6-5 with TRBJ2-7; D remains unclear. CDR1 MNHEY and CDR2 SVGAGI come from the germline V gene. The CDR3 runs 12 residues. With 6 bases removed from V and 11 bases from J, the gap between germline ends came to 17 bases. For the CDR3, the DNA is TGTGCCAGCAGACCCCGCCACGGATGGGAGTACTTC. Translation: CASRPRHGWEYF.

As concerns this clone: A clone one base away is much larger, so this may be a read error. This sample also contains other DNA sequences that code for the same CDR3. This chain joins TRBV2 and TRBJ2-2; no definite D call. This CDR3 comprises 11 residues. Trimming removed 4 bases at V and 4 bases at J, with 1 base between. CDR1 is SNHLY and CDR2 is FYNNEI in the germline V gene. The CDR3 reads CASSGTGELFF. CDR3 nucleotide sequence: TGTGCCAGCAGTGGCACCGGGGAGCTGTTTTTT.

The chain carries TRBV6-1 and TRBJ1-1; possibly TRBD1 for D (5 bases). The V gene lost 4 bases and the J gene lost 3 bases, with 9 bases spanning the gap. CDR1 MNHNS and CDR2 SASEGT come from the germline V gene. CDR3 size: 13 residues. The DNA for the CDR3 is TGTGCCAGCAGTGCCCAGGGCGACACTGAAGCTTTCTTT. As protein: CASSAQGDTEAFF.

On this clone: The same CDR3 also results from other DNA sequences found in this sample. This chain uses TRBV5-1 with TRBJ2-7; D is unclear. From germline, CDR1 is SGHRS and CDR2 YFSETQ. The CDR3 covers 12 residues. The V gene lost 4 bases and the J gene lost 1 base, with 6 bases spanning the gap. CDR3: CASSPDSYEQYF. The CDR3 DNA follows: TGCGCCAGCAGCCCCGATTCCTACGAGCAGTACTTC.

A word on this clone: At the DNA level, this CDR3 is encoded by other sequences in the same sample as well. This chain uses TRBV11-2 with TRBJ2-2, with no clear D. Trimming took 0 bases from V and 5 from J, leaving 7 bases between them. This CDR3 contains 14 residues. Germline V gene lookup returns CDR1 SGHAT and CDR2 FQNNGV. The CDR3 loop reads CASSLDRATGELFF. CDR3 bases: TGTGCCAGCAGCTTAGATCGGGCGACCGGGGAGCTGTTTTTT.

As concerns this clone: Germline and junction disagree at one end, which may indicate a read error. This chain links TRBV7-2 with TRBJ2-7, with D perhaps matching TRBD1 or TRBD2 (5 bases each). CDR3 length equals 13 residues. Germline V CDR1 and CDR2: SGHTA, FQGNSA. The CDR3 here is CASSLSSGRGQNF. Written as DNA, the CDR3 is TGTGCCAGCAGCTTAAGTTCGGGACGTGGGCAGAACTTC.

This clone was seen more than once but under ten times. V gene TRBV11-2 combines with J gene TRBJ2-7; the D gene is possibly TRBD2 (5 bases). V lost 3 bases and J 1 base, leaving 13 bases between the germline ends. Germline V lookup: CDR1 SGHAT, CDR2 FQNNGV. CDR3 length: 15 amino acids. CDR3 amino acids: CASSFEGSSSYEQYF. DNA of the CDR3: TGTGCCAGCAGCTTTGAGGGCTCCAGTTCCTACGAGCAGTACTTC.

The V gene is TRBV30, the J gene TRBJ1-4, with D hard to call. CDR1 is GTSNPN, CDR2 SVGIG, per germline (reference sequence). Trimming cost V 4 bases and J 4 bases, with 13 bases left between them. The CDR3 has 14 amino acids. In nucleotides, the CDR3 is TGTGCCTGGAACCTTAGACGTAGTAATGAAAAACTGTTTTTT. Translation gives CAWNLRRSNEKLFF.

This chain uses TRBV5-6 with TRBJ2-6; D not certain. The ends were cut back, 4 bases at V and 9 bases at J, with 5 bases in the middle. The CDR3 is 11 amino acids. Germline CDR1 reads SGHDT; CDR2 reads YYEEEE. The CDR3 loop reads CASSASNVLTF. The DNA of the CDR3 is TGTGCCAGCAGCGCCAGCAACGTCCTGACTTTC.

The V gene is TRBV4-3, the J gene TRBJ2-7, with 13 bases matching TRBD2. Germline V gene sequence: CDR1 LGHNA, CDR2 YSLEER. This CDR3 has 18 amino acids. V was pared by 0 bases and J by 3 bases, with 8 bases of the junction left unmatched. The CDR3 region is CASSQEPWGTSGNYEQYF. CDR3 sequence (DNA): TGCGCCAGCAGCCAAGAGCCGTGGGGGACTAGCGGGAACTACGAGCAGTACTTC.

With regard to this clone: Other DNA sequences in this specimen translate into the identical CDR3. The rearrangement links TRBV6-5 to TRBJ1-1; D is undetermined. Germline V CDR1 and CDR2: MNHEY, SVGAGI. The CDR3 consists of 13 residues. V dropped 0 bases and J dropped 5 bases, with 7 bases sitting between them. The CDR3 sequence: CASSYSRGTEAFF. CDR3 nucleotide sequence: TGTGCCAGCAGTTACTCGAGAGGGACTGAAGCTTTCTTT.

This rearrangement joins TRBV5-1 to TRBJ1-5, with 7 bases that match TRBD1. Germline V gene lookup returns CDR1 SGHRS and CDR2 YFSETQ. Trimming took 3 bases from V and 3 from J; bases not matched to a gene: 6. The CDR3 extends over 15 amino acids. CDR3 protein: CASSYLGQSNQPQHF. The CDR3 DNA is TGCGCCAGCAGCTATCTGGGACAGTCCAATCAGCCCCAGCATTTT.

V is TRBV5-1 and J is TRBJ2-5; 7 bases line up with TRBD1. Germline values: CDR1 SGHRS, CDR2 YFSETQ. Trimming cost V 6 bases and J 2 bases; bases outside gene matches: 4. This CDR3 is 13 amino acids long. The CDR3 is CASNRGLQETQYF. The CDR3 DNA sequence: TGCGCCAGCAACAGGGGCTTACAAGAGACCCAGTACTTC.

This clone was recorded a few times. The chain couples TRBV6-1 to TRBJ1-1; 9 bases agree with TRBD1. The CDR3 has 13 amino acids. Germline CDR1 reads MNHNS; CDR2 reads SASEGT. V lost 4 bases to trimming and J lost 6 bases; unmatched junction nucleotides: 3. The CDR3 here is CASSVDRGAEAFF. The CDR3 nucleotides read TGTGCCAGCAGTGTAGACAGGGGGGCTGAAGCTTTCTTT.

This rearrangement joins TRBV7-7 to TRBJ2-7; D call uncertain. The CDR3 covers 14 residues. Germline lookup yields CDR1 SSHAT and CDR2 FNYEAQ (reference sequence). DNA of the CDR3: TGTGCTAGCCCACAGCACTTTCCTTCCTACGAGCAGTACTTC. Translated: CASPQHFPSYEQYF.

This sequence joins TRBV18 and TRBJ2-1; TRBD2 matches at 8 bases. J was trimmed by 3 bases and V by 6 bases; bases with no gene match: 10. CDR3 length: 16 residues. CDR1 KGHSH and CDR2 LQKENI come from the germline V gene. The CDR3 DNA is TGTGCCAGCTCGCCTACTAGCGGTGTGATCTACAATGAGCAGTTCTTC. Translation gives CASSPTSGVIYNEQFF. The entire variable domain, with the rest obtained from reference TRBV18 and TRBJ2-1, is as follows: NAGVMQNPRHLVRRRGQEARLRCSPMKGHSHVYWYRQLPEEGLKFMVYLQKENIIDESGMPKERFSAEFPKEGPSILRIQQVVRGDSAAYFCASSPTSGVIYNEQFFGPGTRLTVL.